One sample yielded the 18 T cell receptor beta chains listed below, sequenced in a study of CD8 T cells in ankylosing spondylitis. TCRdb reprocessed the 5' RACE reads with MiXCR, giving one entry per CDR3 protein. Of under 450,000 distinct CDR3 sequences in the sample, 20% to 25% are singletons; the top ten hold around 13%. The material sequenced was blood, either unsorted or a sorted T cell fraction (not recorded which). The source is a male donor with ankylosing spondylitis or in good health (not recorded which).

The chain is built from TRBV11-2 and TRBJ2-3; unclear D gene. Germline V gene data show CDR1 as SGHAT and CDR2 as FQNNGV. Trimming took 2 bases from V and 4 from J, leaving 7 bases between them. The CDR3 runs to 13 residues. The DNA for the CDR3 is TGTGCCAGCAGCTTACCAGGCCCAGATACGCAGTATTTT. Its protein product is CASSLPGPDTQYF.

The chain employs TRBV4-1 and TRBJ1-4; 9 bases align to TRBD1. After removal of 4 bases from V and 5 bases from J, the junction contained 2 bases not matched to a gene. The CDR3 totals 14 residues. Germline values: CDR1 MGHRA, CDR2 YSYEKL. For the CDR3, the DNA is TGCGCCAGCAGCCTCGGGACAGGGAATGAAAAACTGTTTTTT. It specifies CASSLGTGNEKLFF.

The V call is TRBV4-1, the J call TRBJ2-1; possibly TRBD1 or TRBD2 for D (5 bases each). There are 14 residues in the CDR3. The germline V and J ends were trimmed by 1 base and 6 bases, with 10 bases remaining between them. Germline V CDR1 and CDR2: MGHRA, YSYEKL. The CDR3 loop reads CASSQVGDLNEQFF. For the CDR3, the DNA is TGCGCCAGCAGCCAAGTGGGGGATCTCAATGAGCAGTTCTTC.

V usage is TRBV5-1 and J usage is TRBJ2-3, with 9 bases aligning to TRBD2. J lost 4 bases, V lost 0 bases, and 9 bases had no gene match. This CDR3 spans 17 amino acids. Looked up from germline, CDR1 is SGHRS and CDR2 is YFSETQ. DNA for the CDR3: TGCGCCAGCAGCTTGGGGTCGGCGGGGGGGCCATCAGATACGCAGTATTTT. It codes for CASSLGSAGGPSDTQYF.

This clonotype was counted only a few times. This chain uses TRBV4-1 with TRBJ2-5; a weak D match, TRBD2 (6 bases). Germline assignment: CDR1 MGHRA and CDR2 YSYEKL. This CDR3 is built from 15 residues. Trimming pared 1 base from V and 4 bases from J, leaving 13 bases between. The CDR3, as DNA: TGCGCCAGCAGCCAAGTCTCTGGAGGGTCAGAGACCCAGTACTTC. Protein sequence: CASSQVSGGSETQYF.

This clonotype was observed a handful of times. V is TRBV2 and J is TRBJ2-3, with D perhaps matching TRBD2 (5 bases). V dropped 5 bases and J dropped 5 bases, with 11 bases sitting between them. CDR3 length: 13 residues. Germline V CDR1 and CDR2: SNHLY, FYNNEI. The CDR3 DNA reads as TGTGCCAGCAGTTCATACGCGGGAGATACGCAGTATTTT. Amino acids: CASSSYAGDTQYF.

In this sample, this clonotype turned up a few times. This chain links TRBV12-3 or TRBV12-4 with TRBJ2-3, with a possible D match to TRBD2 (6 bases). Trimming took off 1 base at V and 0 bases at J, with 11 bases between the two ends. The CDR3 sequence is 16 residues long. CDR3 sequence: CASSLVEGPSTDTQYF. The CDR3 DNA sequence: TGTGCCAGCAGTTTAGTGGAGGGCCCCAGCACAGATACGCAGTATTTT.

V and J are TRBV6-5 and TRBJ2-7; D is ambiguous. Per germline, CDR1 MNHEY and CDR2 SVGAGI. The CDR3 sequence is 14 residues long. Trimming removed 2 bases at V and 2 bases at J, with 10 bases between. The CDR3 bases are TGTGCCAGCAGTTACAGACTTACCCCCTACGAGCAGTACTTC. Its protein product is CASSYRLTPYEQYF.

The sample holds a few counts of this clonotype. V and J are TRBV15 and TRBJ2-7; TRBD2 is a possible D gene (6 bases). Germline CDR1 LNHNV, CDR2 YYDKDF (reference sequence). The CDR3 consists of 16 residues. Trimming took 1 base from V and 0 from J, leaving 13 bases between them. CDR3 loop: CATSRVGGLSSYEQYF. CDR3 DNA sequence: TGTGCCACCAGCAGAGTGGGAGGCCTCTCCTCCTACGAGCAGTACTTC. Variable domain in full (rest from reference TRBV15 and TRBJ2-7): DAMVIQNPRYQVTQFGKPVTLSCSQTLNHNVMYWYQQKSSQAPKLLFHYYDKDFNNEADTPDNFQSRRPNTSFCFLDIRSPGLGDTAMYLCATSRVGGLSSYEQYFGPGTRLTVT.

This clonotype was counted ten times or more. This rearrangement joins TRBV27 to TRBJ2-5, with D possibly matching TRBD2 (6 bases). The CDR3 has 18 residues. V shed 1 base and J shed 3 bases, with 21 bases lying between them. The V gene's germline CDR1 is MNHEY and CDR2 SMNVEV (reference sequence). The CDR3 sequence is CASSLYGWSGTQKETQYF. Written as DNA, the CDR3 is TGTGCCAGCAGTTTATATGGTTGGAGTGGGACTCAAAAAGAGACCCAGTACTTC.

The sample holds many counts of this clonotype. The chain has TRBV29-1 and TRBJ2-2, with TRBD2 as a possible D gene (5 bases). V was shortened by 6 bases and J by 1 base, with 12 bases between the two germline ends. This CDR3 is 14 amino acids long. Germline assignment: CDR1 SQVTM and CDR2 ANQGSEA. CDR3 in amino acids: CSVSQEVNTGELFF. The CDR3 region has the DNA TGCAGCGTCTCCCAGGAGGTGAACACCGGGGAGCTGTTTTTT.

As regards this clonotype: A single base separates this from a much larger clone, so it may be a read error. V is TRBV12-3 or TRBV12-4 and J is TRBJ1-2; TRBD1 might be the D (5 bases). The CDR3 is 15 amino acids. Trimming shortened V by 8 bases and J by 8 bases, and 24 bases separated the two germline ends. The CDR3 loop is CASGLGAEWDRGYTF. CDR3 in DNA: TGTGCCAGCGGCCTCGGGGCTGAGTGGGATAGGGGCTACACCTTC.

This clonotype showed up just a few times. The chain couples TRBV18 to TRBJ1-1; TRBD1 might be the D (6 bases). V was trimmed by 3 bases and J by 8 bases, leaving 16 bases between them. Germline V gene sequence: CDR1 KGHSH, CDR2 LQKENI. The CDR3 loop spans 14 amino acids. The DNA for the CDR3 is TGTGCCAGCTCACCTCAGGACAGTGGCAAGGAAGCTTTCTTT. This encodes CASSPQDSGKEAFF.

The rearrangement uses TRBV6-5 and TRBJ1-1, with D unclear. The CDR3 length is 14 residues. CDR1 is MNHEY, CDR2 SVGAGI, per germline. Trimming pared 1 base from V and 3 bases from J, leaving 9 bases between. CDR3 in amino acids: CASSYYLSDTEAFF. CDR3 DNA: TGTGCCAGCAGTTACTACTTATCGGACACTGAAGCTTTCTTT.

The sample holds a few counts of this clonotype. The chain uses TRBV29-1 and TRBJ2-5; tentatively, D is TRBD1 or TRBD2 (5 bases each). This CDR3 contains 13 residues. Germline values: CDR1 SQVTM, CDR2 ANQGSEA. V was cut by 2 bases and J by 13 bases, with 20 bases left in between. This CDR3 is CSVESHERLGPYF. CDR3 bases: TGCAGCGTTGAATCTCATGAGAGGTTGGGACCGTACTTC.

This clonotype was counted only a few times. The rearrangement uses TRBV7-9 and TRBJ1-1; no reliable D call. Germline CDR1 SEHNR, CDR2 FQNEAQ (reference sequence). V lost 5 bases and J lost 1, with 8 bases in between. The length of the CDR3 is 13 residues. CDR3 sequence: CASSQEENTEAFF. The CDR3 DNA reads TGTGCCAGCAGCCAAGAGGAGAACACTGAAGCTTTCTTT.

The chain recombines TRBV20-1 with TRBJ1-4; tentative D call: TRBD1 (6 bases). V was cut by 0 bases and J by 3 bases, with 14 bases left in between. Germline CDR1 DFQATT, CDR2 SNEGSKA (reference sequence). CDR3 size: 16 residues. The CDR3 region has the DNA TGCAGTGCTAGAGATCGGGGGGGCGCTTCTAATGAAAAACTGTTTTTT. As protein: CSARDRGGASNEKLFF.

The chain employs TRBV20-1 and TRBJ1-1; no firm D call. CDR3 size: 12 residues. V lost 4 bases, J lost 6 bases, and 12 bases lay in between. Germline loops: CDR1 DFQATT, CDR2 SNEGSKA (reference sequence). CDR3 sequence reads: CSAIPISAEAFF. As DNA, the CDR3 is TGCAGTGCTATCCCGATTAGCGCTGAAGCTTTCTTT.